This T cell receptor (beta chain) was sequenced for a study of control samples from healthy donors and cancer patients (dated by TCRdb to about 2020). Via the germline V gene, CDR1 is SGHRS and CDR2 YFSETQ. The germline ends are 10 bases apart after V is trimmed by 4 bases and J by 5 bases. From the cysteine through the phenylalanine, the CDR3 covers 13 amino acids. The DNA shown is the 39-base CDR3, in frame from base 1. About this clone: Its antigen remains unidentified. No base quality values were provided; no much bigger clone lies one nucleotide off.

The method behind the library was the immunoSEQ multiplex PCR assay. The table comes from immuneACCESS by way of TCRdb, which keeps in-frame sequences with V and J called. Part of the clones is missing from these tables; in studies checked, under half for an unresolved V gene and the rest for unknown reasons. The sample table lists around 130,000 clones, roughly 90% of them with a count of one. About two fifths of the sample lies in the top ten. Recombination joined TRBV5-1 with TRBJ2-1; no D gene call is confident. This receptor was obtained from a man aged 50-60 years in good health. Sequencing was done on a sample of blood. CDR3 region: CASSPDANNEQFF. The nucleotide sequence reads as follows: TGCGCCAGCAGCCCCGACGCAAACAATGAGCAGTTCTTC.